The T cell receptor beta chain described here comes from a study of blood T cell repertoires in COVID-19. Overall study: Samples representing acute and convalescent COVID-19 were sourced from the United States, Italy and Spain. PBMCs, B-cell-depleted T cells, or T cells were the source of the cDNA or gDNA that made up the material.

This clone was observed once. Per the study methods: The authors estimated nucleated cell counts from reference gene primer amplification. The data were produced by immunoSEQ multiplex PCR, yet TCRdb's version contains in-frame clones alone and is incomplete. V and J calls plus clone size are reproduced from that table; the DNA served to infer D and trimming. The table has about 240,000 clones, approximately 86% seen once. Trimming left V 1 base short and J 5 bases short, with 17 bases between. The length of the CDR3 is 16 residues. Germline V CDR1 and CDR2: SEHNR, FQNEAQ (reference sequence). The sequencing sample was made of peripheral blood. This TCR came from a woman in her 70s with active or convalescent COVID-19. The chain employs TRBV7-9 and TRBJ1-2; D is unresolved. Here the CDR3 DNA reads TGTGCCAGCAGCTTAGGTCAGGTGGGAGTTTCGTATGGCTACACCTTC. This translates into CASSLGQVGVSYGYTF.